This entry is about one T cell receptor (beta chain). The sample is drawn from a study of blood T cell repertoires in COVID-19. On the study more broadly: Donors in the United States, Italy and Spain gave samples during acute or convalescent COVID-19.

Adults between roughly 18 and 89 years of age took part from 20 to 25 US areas. Two consecutive negative NP/OP PCR tests, clearance, or resolved symptoms defined Cohort 3 recovery. Sequencing was performed with immunoSEQ multiplex PCR; in TCRdb, only in-frame clones are kept and a portion is missing. The repertoire holds some 250,000 clones, over 75% seen once, with around 2% in the top ten. Germline V gives CDR1 SEHNR, CDR2 FQNEAQ (reference sequence). V shed 2 bases and J 3 bases; nucleotides not matched to a gene: 10. The CDR3 totals 18 residues. V gene TRBV7-9 combines with J gene TRBJ2-3, with 11 bases lining up with TRBD1. The TCR sequence derives from a woman between 50 and 59 years old who had recovered from COVID-19. The sequencing sample was made of PBMCs or T cells enriched from blood (not recorded which). Written as DNA, the CDR3 is TGTGCCAGCAGCTTACCAAGGACAGGGGGCTCTGTAACAGATACGCAGTATTTT. It specifies CASSLPRTGGSVTDTQYF.